The subject of this entry is one T cell receptor (beta chain). The V segment lost 7 bases and the J segment 3 bases; nucleotides outside the gene matches: 8. This CDR3 region has 14 residues. The germline V gene has CDR1 MGHDK and CDR2 SYGVNS. Participants in the exposed group had met a COVID-19 case in the 2 weeks before joining the study. The data originate from a study of blood T cell repertoires in COVID-19. Study as a whole: Acute and convalescent COVID-19 specimens originated in the United States, Italy and Spain.

Repertoires were generated with immunoSEQ multiplex PCR, while TCRdb's copy carries only in-frame clones and drops some. The sample carries some 200,000 clones, approximately 83% recorded once. The rearrangement links TRBV25-1 to TRBJ2-7; 8 bases align to TRBD1. What was sequenced was PBMCs or T cells enriched from blood (not recorded which). This receptor was taken from a woman between 50 and 59 years old who had been exposed to COVID-19. The CDR3 here is CASTLGTGNYEQYF. CDR3 DNA sequence: TGTGCCAGCACCCTAGGGACAGGAAACTACGAGCAGTACTTC.